This T cell receptor (beta chain) was recorded in a study of monozygotic twins with cystic fibrosis. Findings of the study overall: Clonality was generally low (median about 0.01), higher in the most severe patients. Co-twins had the most similar V usage for 13 of 16 pairs, J for 8.

Notes on this clone: What it recognizes is unknown.

Measured with immunoSEQ multiplex PCR; TCRdb has only the in-frame clones, and not every one. The data hold tens of thousands of clones, with around 96% observed a single time. This CDR3 region has 19 residues. Germline lookup yields CDR1 WNHNN and CDR2 SYGVQD (reference sequence). With V trimmed by 2 bases and J by 2 bases, 13 bases remained unmatched. Input material: blood. This clonotype originated in a girl aged 2 to 10 with cystic fibrosis. This chain uses TRBV10-1 with TRBJ2-1; 9 nucleotides align to TRBD2. CDR3 in DNA: TGCGCCAGCAGTGAGGGGCCGCGGGAGGGCCGGGGTACCTACAATGAGCAGTTCTTC. As protein: CASSEGPREGRGTYNEQFF.